The rows below give T cell receptor beta chains drawn from one sample of a study of regulatory T cells in long-lasting Graves disease. Via MiXCR, TCRdb re-called the multiplex PCR reads, giving one row per CDR3 protein. The sample comprises 380,000 or so distinct CDR3 sequences, about 17% of which are singletons, and around 21% rests with the top ten. The same data also went into a second study, on T cells in Graves' hyperthyroidism and ophthalmopathy.

The sequenced sample was peripheral blood mononuclear cells (PBMCs), obtained at new diagnosis, from a patient treated with antithyroid drugs. These receptors all stem from a woman younger than 35 with Graves disease. Both conserved end residues are trimmed from each CDR3. The order of the fields is CDR3 length, V gene, J gene, clone size, CDR3 protein. Only part of the rows carry a size: once, few, many, or a class if the clone is expanded.

CDR3 length: 11; V gene: TRBV5-6; J gene: TRBJ2-5; clone size: -; CDR3 protein: ASSFTNQKTQY
CDR3 length: 14; V gene: TRBV5-1; J gene: TRBJ2-7; clone size: many; CDR3 protein: ASSKRQGALSYEQY
CDR3 length: 12; V gene: TRBV11-2; J gene: TRBJ2-7; clone size: -; CDR3 protein: ASSLGGRNNEQY
CDR3 length: 11; V gene: TRBV29-1; J gene: TRBJ2-5; clone size: many; CDR3 protein: SVTKGGSETQY
CDR3 length: 12; V gene: TRBV18; J gene: TRBJ1-4; clone size: many; CDR3 protein: ASSRRTTNEKLF
CDR3 length: 14; V gene: TRBV7-2; J gene: TRBJ2-7; clone size: -; CDR3 protein: ASSQLAGALSYEQY
CDR3 length: 14; V gene: TRBV19; J gene: TRBJ1-1; clone size: few; CDR3 protein: ASSSPLRVVGTEAF
CDR3 length: 12; V gene: TRBV7-9; J gene: TRBJ1-1; clone size: few; CDR3 protein: ASSSRQGATEAF
CDR3 length: 11; V gene: TRBV20-1; J gene: TRBJ2-7; clone size: many; CDR3 protein: SALGQGGYEQY
CDR3 length: 14; V gene: TRBV7-9; J gene: TRBJ2-3; clone size: many; CDR3 protein: ASSPSPSGITDTQY
CDR3 length: 11; V gene: TRBV7-3; J gene: TRBJ1-6; clone size: -; CDR3 protein: ASSLTSGSPLH
CDR3 length: 12; V gene: TRBV6-1; J gene: TRBJ2-2; clone size: few; CDR3 protein: ATRDRGEFGELF
CDR3 length: 12; V gene: TRBV20-1; J gene: TRBJ2-7; clone size: many; CDR3 protein: SARGLAGIYEQY
CDR3 length: 14; V gene: TRBV5-1; J gene: TRBJ2-7; clone size: -; CDR3 protein: ASSLAPGTGTYEQY
CDR3 length: 14; V gene: TRBV28; J gene: TRBJ2-7; clone size: many; CDR3 protein: ASTQTGGGVPYEQY
CDR3 length: 10; V gene: TRBV29-1; J gene: TRBJ1-2; clone size: -; CDR3 protein: GGQGGYYGYT
CDR3 length: 11; V gene: TRBV3-1; J gene: TRBJ1-6; clone size: many; CDR3 protein: ASSQGQASPLH
CDR3 length: 14; V gene: TRBV5-1; J gene: TRBJ2-7; clone size: many; CDR3 protein: ASSTRYDRNHYEQY
CDR3 length: 14; V gene: TRBV10-1; J gene: TRBJ1-5; clone size: -; CDR3 protein: ASSSRDRGRNQPQH
CDR3 length: 16; V gene: TRBV10-2; J gene: TRBJ2-1; clone size: -; CDR3 protein: ASSDNSGRARGYNEQF
CDR3 length: 13; V gene: TRBV7-9; J gene: TRBJ2-3; clone size: many; CDR3 protein: ASSLGRGSTDTQY
CDR3 length: 12; V gene: TRBV6-1; J gene: TRBJ2-3; clone size: many; CDR3 protein: ASSPWDRTDTQY
CDR3 length: 10; V gene: TRBV27; J gene: TRBJ2-7; clone size: -; CDR3 protein: ASRDSAYEQY
CDR3 length: 11; V gene: TRBV29-1; J gene: TRBJ2-5; clone size: many; CDR3 protein: SVELGGFETQY
CDR3 length: 10; V gene: TRBV30; J gene: TRBJ1-4; clone size: many; CDR3 protein: AWSVNGEKLF
CDR3 length: 12; V gene: TRBV29-1; J gene: TRBJ2-1; clone size: many; CDR3 protein: SVARGQGAYEQF
CDR3 length: 13; V gene: TRBV9; J gene: TRBJ1-1; clone size: -; CDR3 protein: ASSVGTSMNTEAF
CDR3 length: 12; V gene: TRBV7-9; J gene: TRBJ1-1; clone size: many; CDR3 protein: ASSLGDVRGAAF
CDR3 length: 17; V gene: TRBV7-9; J gene: TRBJ2-6; clone size: few; CDR3 protein: ASSLGVGDRTSGANVLT
CDR3 length: 11; V gene: TRBV11-2; J gene: TRBJ2-1; clone size: few; CDR3 protein: ASSLLGTNEQF
CDR3 length: 9; V gene: TRBV10-3; J gene: TRBJ2-3; clone size: -; CDR3 protein: ATNQLDTQY
CDR3 length: 10; V gene: TRBV29-1; J gene: TRBJ1-5; clone size: -; CDR3 protein: SVVEGNQPQH
CDR3 length: 12; V gene: TRBV9; J gene: TRBJ1-3; clone size: many; CDR3 protein: ASSGTGTGNTIY
CDR3 length: 13; V gene: TRBV3-1; J gene: TRBJ2-1; clone size: many; CDR3 protein: ASSYLAGDNNEQF
CDR3 length: 11; V gene: TRBV4-1; J gene: TRBJ2-1; clone size: many; CDR3 protein: ASSLGGADEQF
CDR3 length: 11; V gene: TRBV24-1; J gene: TRBJ1-2; clone size: -; CDR3 protein: ATSDQGDYGYT
CDR3 length: 13; V gene: TRBV9; J gene: TRBJ2-5; clone size: -; CDR3 protein: ASSVAGIGGETQY
CDR3 length: 12; V gene: TRBV12-3/TRBV12-4; J gene: TRBJ2-7; clone size: many; CDR3 protein: ASSESGQTYEQY
CDR3 length: 10; V gene: TRBV6-1; J gene: TRBJ1-2; clone size: few; CDR3 protein: ASRGWAYGYT
CDR3 length: 12; V gene: TRBV6-1; J gene: TRBJ1-6; clone size: -; CDR3 protein: ANSQGPFNSPLH
CDR3 length: 12; V gene: TRBV5-4; J gene: TRBJ1-1; clone size: -; CDR3 protein: ASSLSLMNTEAF
CDR3 length: 11; V gene: TRBV10-2; J gene: TRBJ2-7; clone size: many; CDR3 protein: ASSEGLGYEQY
CDR3 length: 13; V gene: TRBV29-1; J gene: TRBJ1-4; clone size: few; CDR3 protein: SVPSEKGLDEKLF
CDR3 length: 15; V gene: TRBV4-1; J gene: TRBJ1-2; clone size: -; CDR3 protein: ASSQDSGTGQFYGYT
CDR3 length: 11; V gene: TRBV28; J gene: -; clone size: many; CDR3 protein: ASRTGRAYEQY
CDR3 length: 11; V gene: TRBV4-1; J gene: TRBJ2-3; clone size: many; CDR3 protein: ASSQDVTDTQY
CDR3 length: 12; V gene: TRBV2; J gene: -; clone size: many; CDR3 protein: ASSGGRGQETQY
CDR3 length: 12; V gene: TRBV15; J gene: TRBJ1-5; clone size: -; CDR3 protein: ATSRGWGDQPQH
CDR3 length: 17; V gene: TRBV14; J gene: TRBJ2-6; clone size: many; CDR3 protein: ASSQEGKNSRSGANVLT
CDR3 length: 15; V gene: TRBV6-1; J gene: TRBJ2-3; clone size: many; CDR3 protein: ASSEEIVMTGTDTQY
CDR3 length: 12; V gene: TRBV19; J gene: TRBJ1-1; clone size: -; CDR3 protein: ASSMRRGNTEAF
CDR3 length: 13; V gene: TRBV12-3/TRBV12-4; J gene: TRBJ2-7; clone size: many; CDR3 protein: ASSLTGGPLYEQY